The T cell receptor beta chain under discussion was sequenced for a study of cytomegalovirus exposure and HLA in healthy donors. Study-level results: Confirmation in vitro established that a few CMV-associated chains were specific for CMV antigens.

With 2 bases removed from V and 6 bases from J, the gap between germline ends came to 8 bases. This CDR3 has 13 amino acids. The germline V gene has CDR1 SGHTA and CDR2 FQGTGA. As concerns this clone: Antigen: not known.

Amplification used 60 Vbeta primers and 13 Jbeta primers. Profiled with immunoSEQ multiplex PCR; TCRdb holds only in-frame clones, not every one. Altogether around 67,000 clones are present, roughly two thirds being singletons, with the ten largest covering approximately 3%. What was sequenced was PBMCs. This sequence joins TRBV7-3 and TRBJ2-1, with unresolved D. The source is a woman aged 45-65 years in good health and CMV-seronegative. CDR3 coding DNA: TGTGCCAGCAGCTTAGGGCACAGCAATGAGCAGTTCTTC. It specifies CASSLGHSNEQFF.